This entry lists 3 T cell receptor beta chains sequenced from one sample in a study of T cell responses to AZD1222 COVID-19 vaccine. Produced via immunoSEQ multiplex PCR; TCRdb's table is partial and in-frame only. The table records roughly 140,000 clones, roughly 91% of them present only once. This sample comprised peripheral blood, obtained 28 days after the second AZD1222 dose. These receptors were collected from an adult who received the AZD1222 COVID-19 vaccine.

The CDR3 is CASSPRGVGNEQYF. The DNA of the CDR3 is TGTGCCAGCAGCCCCCGGGGTGTTGGAAACGAGCAGTACTTC. The chain recombines TRBV7-9 with TRBJ2-7; D perhaps matches TRBD2 (5 bases). Germline V gene data show CDR1 as SEHNR and CDR2 as FQNEAQ (reference sequence). V was trimmed by 5 bases and J by 5 bases, leaving 16 bases between them. This CDR3 spans 14 amino acids.

The rearrangement links TRBV5-4 to TRBJ2-1; perhaps D is TRBD1 or TRBD2 (5 bases each). Trimming shortened V by 4 bases and J by 2 bases, and 10 bases separated the two germline ends. The germline V gene encodes CDR1 SGHNT and CDR2 YYREEE (reference sequence). CDR3 length: 14 residues. CDR3 protein: CASSRDRPYNEQFF. Written as DNA, the CDR3 is TGTGCCAGCAGCCGGGACCGGCCCTACAATGAGCAGTTCTTC.

CDR3 DNA sequence: TGTGCCAGCAGTTCTAGACTAGCGGGAATCACAGATACGCAGTATTTT. Translation: CASSSRLAGITDTQYF. V is TRBV27 and J is TRBJ2-3; 11 bases map to TRBD2. Germline V gene lookup returns CDR1 MNHEY and CDR2 SMNVEV (reference sequence). J was trimmed by 2 bases and V by 4 bases; bases with no gene match: 5. The CDR3 is 16 amino acids.